The 10 T cell receptor beta chains listed next were all sequenced from one sample in a study of OX40 agonist ivuxolimab in advanced cancers. Only in-frame clones appear in the TCRdb table, and some are missing; sequencing was by immunoSEQ multiplex PCR. The sample consists of tens of thousands of clones, around 90% of them appearing once. The specimen comprised CD4+ or CD8+ T cells sorted from blood, sampled in a trial of the OX40 agonist ivuxolimab. The receptors shown here come from an adult with an advanced solid tumor such as melanoma, head and neck, liver or kidney cancer.

This chain links TRBV30 with TRBJ2-1; TRBD2 agrees at 10 bases. The CDR3 contains 16 residues. After removal of 5 bases from V and 3 bases from J, the junction contained 10 bases not matched to a gene. Per germline, CDR1 GTSNPN and CDR2 SVGIG (reference sequence). This CDR3 is CAWEYLAGGIYNEQFF. The DNA of the CDR3 is TGTGCCTGGGAATATTTAGCGGGAGGTATCTACAATGAGCAGTTCTTC.

The chain uses TRBV19 and TRBJ2-5; D might be TRBD2 (5 bases). Looked up from germline, CDR1 is LNHDA and CDR2 is SQIVND (reference sequence). Trimming removed 9 bases from V and 4 bases from J, with 15 bases in between. The CDR3 consists of 13 residues. The CDR3 is CASSTRGRETQYF. The DNA of the CDR3 is TGTGCCAGCAGCACCCGGGGTAGAGAGACCCAGTACTTC. Full variable domain (remainder filled in from reference TRBV19 and TRBJ2-5): DGGITQSPKYLFRKEGQNVTLSCEQNLNHDAMYWYRQDPGQGLRLIYYSQIVNDFQKGDIAEGYSVSREKKESFPLTVTSAQKNPTAFYLCASSTRGRETQYFGPGTRLLVL.

The chain has TRBV6-5 and TRBJ2-5; 9 bases fit TRBD1. The junction had 2 bases not matched to a gene; V was cut back by 4 bases and J by 2 bases. There are 14 residues in the CDR3. CDR1 is MNHEY and CDR2 is SVGAGI in the germline V gene. CDR3 DNA sequence: TGTGCCAGCAGTTCGACAGGGGGTCAAGAGACCCAGTACTTC. Encoded protein: CASSSTGGQETQYF.

The J gene is TRBJ2-5, the V gene TRBV29-1; unclear D gene. The J call may be in error: the DNA end matches TRBJ2-7 better. CDR3 length: 11 residues. Germline assignment: CDR1 SQVTM and CDR2 ANQGSEA. The CDR3 here is CSVADSYEQYF. The DNA for the CDR3 is TGCAGCGTTGCGGATTCTTACGAGCAGTACTTC.

The J gene is TRBJ2-7, the V gene TRBV5-6; D perhaps matches TRBD1 (5 bases). The CDR3 sequence is 13 residues long. The ends were cut back, 0 bases at V and 6 bases at J, with 10 bases in the middle. Germline lookup yields CDR1 SGHDT and CDR2 YYEEEE. In nucleotides, the CDR3 is TGTGCCAGCAGCTTGGGGACAATGGGCGAGCAGTACTTC. Residues: CASSLGTMGEQYF.

The rearrangement joins TRBV7-8 to TRBJ2-7; D remains unclear. In germline, CDR1 is SGHVS, CDR2 FQNEAQ. This CDR3 comprises 12 residues. Trimming cost V 6 bases and J 6 bases, with 12 bases left between them. CDR3 coding DNA: TGTGCCAGCAGGCAACGGGTGGGCGAGCAGTACTTC. It specifies CASRQRVGEQYF.

V is TRBV28 and J is TRBJ2-7, with 7 positions matching TRBD1. J was trimmed by 3 bases and V by 3 bases; bases with no gene match: 8. This CDR3 is 15 amino acids long. Germline V gene data show CDR1 as MDHEN and CDR2 as SYDVKM. The CDR3 here is CASSFRGQVNYEQYF. CDR3 sequence (DNA): TGTGCCAGCAGTTTCCGCGGACAGGTAAACTACGAGCAGTACTTC.

The rearrangement joins TRBV6-6 to TRBJ2-5; D possibly corresponds to TRBD2 (6 bases). CDR3 size: 15 residues. The germline V and J ends were trimmed by 0 bases and 2 bases, with 10 bases remaining between them. Germline V CDR1 and CDR2: MNHNY, SVGAGI (reference sequence). Written as DNA, the CDR3 is TGTGCCAGCAGTTACTCGATTGGGGGGCAAGAGACCCAGTACTTC. Its protein product is CASSYSIGGQETQYF.

V and J are TRBV7-8 and TRBJ2-1; 16 bases map to TRBD2. The V gene end was trimmed by 5 bases and the J gene end by 9 bases; junction bases not matched to a gene: 7. The CDR3 is made up of 16 amino acids. Germline CDR1 and CDR2: SGHVS and FQNEAQ. This chain's CDR3 is CASSRFGTSGRAEQFF. The CDR3 nucleotides read TGTGCCAGCAGCCGTTTTGGGACTAGCGGGAGGGCTGAGCAGTTCTTC.

The chain carries TRBV19 and TRBJ1-1, with a possible D match to TRBD1 (5 bases). Per the germline V gene, CDR1 is LNHDA and CDR2 is SQIVND (reference sequence). CDR3 length equals 14 residues. The V gene lost 5 bases and the J gene lost 0 bases, with 10 bases spanning the gap. The CDR3 DNA reads as TGTGCCAGTAGTTCGGGGGTAATGAACACTGAAGCTTTCTTT. It is translated as CASSSGVMNTEAFF. Using reference TRBV19 and TRBJ1-1 for the parts outside the CDR3, the full variable domain is DGGITQSPKYLFRKEGQNVTLSCEQNLNHDAMYWYRQDPGQGLRLIYYSQIVNDFQKGDIAEGYSVSREKKESFPLTVTSAQKNPTAFYLCASSSGVMNTEAFFGQGTRLTVV.